The clone carrying this T cell receptor (beta chain) was observed a handful of times. As yet, its antigen is unknown. Trimming removed 8 bases at V and 2 bases at J, with 7 bases between. Looked up from germline, CDR1 is MNHNS and CDR2 is SASEGT. CDR3 length: 12 residues. The source of the sample is a study of T-cell memory formation after mild COVID-19. About the research overall: TCR clusters largely stayed donor specific.

Constant-segment primers and 5'RACE yielded cDNA libraries for TCR alpha and TCR beta, each carrying sample barcodes and UMIs. In TCRdb, the 5' RACE reads were re-called with MiXCR into one record per CDR3 protein. The profile shows about 270,000 distinct CDR3 sequences, 15% to 19% of them singletons. Study-wide points: Within pre-infection memory, some responding clones were found, suggesting cross-reactive memory joined.

The V gene is TRBV6-1, the J gene TRBJ1-5; no clear D gene. This receptor was identified in an adult woman who had mild COVID-19 (a few samples of this study predate the infection). Cell type and time point are not known. The sequenced sample was PBMCs or a T cell subset sorted from them (not recorded which). CDR3 bases: TGTGCCAGCCGGGAGGGCAATCAGCCCCAGCATTTT. Protein: CASREGNQPQHF.